This T cell receptor beta chain stems from a study of shared clonotypes between healthy human individuals (dated by TCRdb to about 2020). Some background on the complete study: A couple of women and a few men aged 18 to 49 years were included in the cohort. For each donor, CD4 naive and CD4 memory were each given three plates, CD8 naive was given two plates, and CD8 memory was given one plate. To estimate repertoire size and how much clonotypes are shared between individuals, the study performed deep sequencing of blood TCR repertoires from 4 to 6 healthy adults. To increase sequencing depth and limit assay-specific biases, different laboratories used diverse techniques to prepare libraries and sequence TCR repertoires. Per donor, leukapheresis produced somewhere between about 0.85 and 8.9 billion PBMCs.

TCR CDR3 regions were amplified from genomic DNA by multiplex PCR using the deep immunoSEQ assay. Genomic DNA extracted from each cell subset was distributed evenly over all wells of several immunoSEQ 96-well plates, and each plate served as one replicate. For sorted subsets, about 220 ng of genomic DNA, equivalent to some 30,000 T cell genomes, went into each replicate PCR. Purified libraries were quantified with a Qubit 3.0 fluorometer, sized on a Bioanalyzer 2100, and re-quantified with the KAPA Library Quantification kit. Each immunoSEQ 96-well plate was sequenced on its own single-read 150-cycle Illumina NextSeq 550 flow cell. Turning to the authors' computational methods: Because the immunoSEQ output held only junctional sequences and lacked quality scores, the filtering could not match the filtering applied to full-length reads. Sequences were annotated with PyIR, a Python wrapper for IgBLAST v1.9, and V/J genes and CDR3 were assigned using IMGT germline references. Any read was removed if the V/J assignment was weak (E-value above 1e-6), the CDR3 was missing, or the read contained stop codons, out-of-frame junctions, or ambiguous translated residues. V3J clonotypes were defined as sequences sharing an identical inferred V gene, J gene, and CDR3 amino acid sequence. Percentage overlap between repertoires was calculated by dividing the number of shared unique clonotypes by the size of the smaller repertoire. Repertoire richness was assessed with RTK rarefaction, the Chao1 estimator, and Recon v2.1 estimates of unobserved clonotypes. Generation probabilities for all TCRbeta clonotypes obtained by the gDNA method from several donors were computed using OLGA. As stored in TCRdb, this immuneACCESS dataset retains in-frame rearrangements with V and J assigned. A fraction of the clones does not appear; measured against another copy, unresolved V genes explain less than half of the discrepancy, and the remainder lacks a known reason. D and trimming were read from the DNA, whereas the V and J calls and clone size are those reported in that table. The sample has about 680,000 clones on record, about 92% of them singletons. The ten largest clones capture about a quarter of the sample.

There are 13 amino acids in the CDR3, from cysteine to phenylalanine inclusive. Of the read, only the CDR3 DNA is kept; its 39 bases are in frame from base 1. V gives up 4 bases and J gives up 1 base, and the segment between their germline ends measures 8 bases. Sequences SGHRS (CDR1) and YFSETQ (CDR2) are obtained from the germline V gene. CD8 naive samples were obtained by positive selection for CCR7 among CD45RO-negative cells, yielding a CD45RA+CCR7+ population from which TemRA cells were excluded. The donors were healthy, HIV-negative adults who had no recently reported acute infections or vaccinations. All donors were Caucasian adults living in Nashville, Tennessee, USA. After blood collection by leukapheresis, PBMCs were isolated using Ficoll-Histopaque density gradient centrifugation and then cryopreserved in the vapor phase of liquid nitrogen. Analytical flow cytometry was used to check the purity and quantity of each magnetically sorted T cell population. Each sorted fraction had its genomic DNA isolated and then quantified by UV absorbance on a Nanodrop 2000c.

Remarks on this clone: Its antigen is currently not known. It has no much larger one-base neighbor in the sample; base qualities were not kept.

Study-wide conclusions, independent of this receptor: Sharing across a handful of donors was observed for 5% to 6.5% of naive CD4, 3% to 4% of naive CD8, over 2% of memory CD4, and approximately 0.41% of memory CD8 clonotypes. Clonotypes shared by all four sorted-subset donors showed higher generation probabilities than non-shared clonotypes. Rarefaction of sorted-subset datasets indicated incomplete sequencing despite the large sequencing depth. Based on pairwise subsampling, the degree of clonotype sharing among donors was expected to be affected by sequencing depth. Sampling was limited to blood, and TCR repertoires in tissue likely differ from TCR repertoires in blood. Because the study included a small number of donors, the genetic and exposure-history diversity represented was limited. Larger estimated clonotype richness was generally found for naive subsets than for memory subsets.

The chain uses TRBV5-1 and TRBJ1-1; no confident D gene assignment can be made. This TCR was sampled from a man aged 30 to 45 in good health. What was sequenced was naive CD8+ T cells sorted from blood. In the paper's terms, the cell subset or site label means: CD45RA+CCR7+. The CDR3 sequence is CASSRSENTEAFF. The DNA is TGCGCCAGCAGCAGGTCGGAGAACACTGAAGCTTTCTTT.